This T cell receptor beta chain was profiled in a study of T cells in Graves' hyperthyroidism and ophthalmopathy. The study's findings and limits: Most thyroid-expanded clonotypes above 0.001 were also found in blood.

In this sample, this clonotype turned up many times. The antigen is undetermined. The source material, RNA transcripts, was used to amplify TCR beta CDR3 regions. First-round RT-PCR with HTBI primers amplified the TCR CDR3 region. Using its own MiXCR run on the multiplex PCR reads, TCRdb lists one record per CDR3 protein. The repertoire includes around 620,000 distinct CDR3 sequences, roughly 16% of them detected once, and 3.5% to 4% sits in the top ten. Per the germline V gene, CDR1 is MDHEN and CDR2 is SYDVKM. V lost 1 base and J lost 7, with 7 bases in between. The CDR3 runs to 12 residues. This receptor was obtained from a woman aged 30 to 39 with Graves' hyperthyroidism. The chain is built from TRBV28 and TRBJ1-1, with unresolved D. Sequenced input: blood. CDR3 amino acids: CASSLSRHEAFF. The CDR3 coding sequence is TGTGCCAGCAGTTTATCTCGCCATGAAGCTTTCTTT.